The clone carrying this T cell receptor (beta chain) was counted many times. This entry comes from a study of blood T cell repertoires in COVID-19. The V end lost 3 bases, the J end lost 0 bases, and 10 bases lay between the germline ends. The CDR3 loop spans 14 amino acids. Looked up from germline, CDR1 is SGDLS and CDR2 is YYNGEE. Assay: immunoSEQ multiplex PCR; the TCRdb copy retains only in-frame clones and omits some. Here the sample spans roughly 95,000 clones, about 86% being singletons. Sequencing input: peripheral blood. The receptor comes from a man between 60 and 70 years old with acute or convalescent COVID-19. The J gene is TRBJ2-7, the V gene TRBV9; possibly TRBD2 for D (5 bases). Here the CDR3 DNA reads TGTGCCAGCAGCGGGTCGGAGGACTCCTACGAGCAGTACTTC. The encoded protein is CASSGSEDSYEQYF.